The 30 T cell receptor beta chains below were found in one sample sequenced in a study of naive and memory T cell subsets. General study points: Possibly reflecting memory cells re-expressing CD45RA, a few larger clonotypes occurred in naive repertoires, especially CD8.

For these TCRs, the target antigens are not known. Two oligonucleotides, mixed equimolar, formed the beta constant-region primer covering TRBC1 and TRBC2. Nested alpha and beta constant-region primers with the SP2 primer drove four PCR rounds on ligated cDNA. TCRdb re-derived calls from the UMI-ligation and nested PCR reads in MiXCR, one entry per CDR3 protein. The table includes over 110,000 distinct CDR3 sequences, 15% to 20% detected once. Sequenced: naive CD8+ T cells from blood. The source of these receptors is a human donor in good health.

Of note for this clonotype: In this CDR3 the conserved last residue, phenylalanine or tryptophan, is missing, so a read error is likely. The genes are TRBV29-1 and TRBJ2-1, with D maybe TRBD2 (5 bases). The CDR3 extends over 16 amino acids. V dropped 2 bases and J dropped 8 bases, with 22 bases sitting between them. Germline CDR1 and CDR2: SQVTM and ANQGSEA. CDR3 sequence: CSVEFGGGRARDEQFL. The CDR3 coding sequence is TGCAGCGTTGAATTTGGCGGCGGGCGTGCGCGGGATGAGCAGTTCCTC.

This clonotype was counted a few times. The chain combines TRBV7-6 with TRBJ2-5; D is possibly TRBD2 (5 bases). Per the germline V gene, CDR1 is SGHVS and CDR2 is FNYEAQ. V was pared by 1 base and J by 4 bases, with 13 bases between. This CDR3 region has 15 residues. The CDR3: CASSLVPTRGETQYF. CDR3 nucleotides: TGTGCCAGCAGCTTAGTCCCAACTAGAGGAGAGACCCAGTACTTC.

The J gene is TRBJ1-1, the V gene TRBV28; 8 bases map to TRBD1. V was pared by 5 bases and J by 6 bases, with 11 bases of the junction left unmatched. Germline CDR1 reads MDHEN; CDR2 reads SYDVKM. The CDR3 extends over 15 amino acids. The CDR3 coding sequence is TGTGCCAGCAGTCTCCTGACAGGGGCGAGGCCTGAAGCTTTCTTT. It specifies CASSLLTGARPEAFF.

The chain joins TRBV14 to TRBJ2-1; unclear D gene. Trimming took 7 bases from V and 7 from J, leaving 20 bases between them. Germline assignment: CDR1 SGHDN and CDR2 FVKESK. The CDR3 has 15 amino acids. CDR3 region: CASNEVGLPVNEQFF. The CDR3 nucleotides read TGTGCCAGCAACGAAGTGGGGTTGCCGGTTAATGAGCAGTTCTTC.

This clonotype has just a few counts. In DNA, the CDR3 is TGTGCCAGCAGCCGGGATCGGCGGGAGTCAATGCAGGAGACCCAGTACTTC. As protein: CASSRDRRESMQETQYF. The chain employs TRBV7-8 and TRBJ2-5, with 7 bases fitting TRBD2. Germline CDR1 is SGHVS and CDR2 is FQNEAQ. The CDR3 is 17 amino acids. J lost 5 bases, V lost 5 bases, and 17 bases had no gene match. The variable domain in full, completed from reference TRBV7-8 and TRBJ2-5, reads GAGVSQSPRYKVAKRGQDVALRCDPISGHVSLFWYQQALGQGPEFLTYFQNEAQLDKSGLPSDRFFAERPEGSVSTLKIQRTQQEDSAVYLCASSRDRRESMQETQYFGPGTRLLVL.

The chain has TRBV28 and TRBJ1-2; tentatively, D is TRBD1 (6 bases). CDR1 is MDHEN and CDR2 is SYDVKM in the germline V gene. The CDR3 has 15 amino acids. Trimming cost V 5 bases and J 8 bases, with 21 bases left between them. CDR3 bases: TGTGCCAGCAGTGACAATGACAGGCAAATTGAAGGCTACACCTTC. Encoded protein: CASSDNDRQIEGYTF.

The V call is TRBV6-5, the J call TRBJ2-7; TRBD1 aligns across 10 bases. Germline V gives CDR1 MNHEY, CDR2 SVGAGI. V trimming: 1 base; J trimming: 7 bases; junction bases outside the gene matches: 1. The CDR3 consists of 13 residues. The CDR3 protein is CASSYWDRGEQYF. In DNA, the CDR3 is TGTGCCAGCAGTTACTGGGACAGGGGTGAGCAGTACTTC.

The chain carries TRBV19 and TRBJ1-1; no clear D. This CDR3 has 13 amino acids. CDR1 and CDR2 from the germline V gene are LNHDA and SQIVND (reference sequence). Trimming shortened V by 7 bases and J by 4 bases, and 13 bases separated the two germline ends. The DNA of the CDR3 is TGTGCCAGTACCGCCGGGATCGGCACTGAAGCTTTCTTT. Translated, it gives CASTAGIGTEAFF.

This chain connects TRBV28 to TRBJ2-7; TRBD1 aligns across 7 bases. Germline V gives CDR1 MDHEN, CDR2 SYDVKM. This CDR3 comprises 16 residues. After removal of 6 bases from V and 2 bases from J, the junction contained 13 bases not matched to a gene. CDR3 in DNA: TGTGCCAGCAGCGCACCTGGACAGGCCCTGCCCTACGAGCAGTACTTC. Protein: CASSAPGQALPYEQYF. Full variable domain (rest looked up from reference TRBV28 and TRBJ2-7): DVKVTQSSRYLVKRTGEKVFLECVQDMDHENMFWYRQDPGLGLRLIYFSYDVKMKEKGDIPEGYSVSREKKERFSLILESASTNQTSMYLCASSAPGQALPYEQYFGPGTRLTVT.

CDR3 nucleotides: TGTGCCAGCAGCTTAATGGGGGACCTGGGGTCAGATACGCAGTATTTT. This encodes CASSLMGDLGSDTQYF. V and J are TRBV7-6 and TRBJ2-3; D is perhaps TRBD1 or TRBD2 (5 bases each). This CDR3 comprises 16 residues. Germline lookup yields CDR1 SGHVS and CDR2 FNYEAQ. V lost 2 bases to trimming and J lost 4 bases, with 16 bases between them.

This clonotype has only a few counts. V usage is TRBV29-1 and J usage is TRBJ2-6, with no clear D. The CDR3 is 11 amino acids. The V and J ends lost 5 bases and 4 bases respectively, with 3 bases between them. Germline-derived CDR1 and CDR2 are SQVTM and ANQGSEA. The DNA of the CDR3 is TGCAGCGTTTACGGGGCCAACGTCCTGACTTTC. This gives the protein CSVYGANVLTF.

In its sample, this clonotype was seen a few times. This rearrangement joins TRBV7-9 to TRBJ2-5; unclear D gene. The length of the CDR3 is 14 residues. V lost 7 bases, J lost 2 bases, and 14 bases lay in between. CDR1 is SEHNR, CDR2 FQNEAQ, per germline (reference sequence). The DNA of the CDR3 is TGTGCCAGCACTGATACTGCTTGGCAAGAGACCCAGTACTTC. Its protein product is CASTDTAWQETQYF.

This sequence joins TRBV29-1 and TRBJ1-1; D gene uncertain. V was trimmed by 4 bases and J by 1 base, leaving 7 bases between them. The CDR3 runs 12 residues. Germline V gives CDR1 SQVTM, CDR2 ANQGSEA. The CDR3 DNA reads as TGCAGCGTTGTGGAAAAGAACACTGAAGCTTTCTTT. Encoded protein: CSVVEKNTEAFF.

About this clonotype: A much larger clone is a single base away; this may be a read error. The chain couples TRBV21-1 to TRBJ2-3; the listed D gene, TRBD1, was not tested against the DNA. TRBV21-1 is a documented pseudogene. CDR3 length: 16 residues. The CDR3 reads CAGRSGRQGATDTQYF. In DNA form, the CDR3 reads TGTGCCGGCAGAAGTGGCCGCCAGGGGGCAACAGATACGCAGTATTTT.

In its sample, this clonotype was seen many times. The CDR3: CASSPDSNTEAFF. The CDR3 DNA sequence: TGTGCCAGCAGCCCGGACTCCAACACTGAAGCTTTCTTT. The rearrangement joins TRBV3-1 to TRBJ1-1, with D uncertain. Deletions cut 4 bases from V and 2 bases from J, with 8 bases between. Germline CDR1 LGHDT, CDR2 YNNKEL (reference sequence). This CDR3 contains 13 residues.

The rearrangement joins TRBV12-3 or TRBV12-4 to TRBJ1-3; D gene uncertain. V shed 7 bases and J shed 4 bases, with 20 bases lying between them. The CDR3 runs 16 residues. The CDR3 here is CASTLSGAVGGNTIYF. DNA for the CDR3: TGTGCCAGCACCCTTTCTGGAGCAGTAGGGGGAAACACCATATATTTT.

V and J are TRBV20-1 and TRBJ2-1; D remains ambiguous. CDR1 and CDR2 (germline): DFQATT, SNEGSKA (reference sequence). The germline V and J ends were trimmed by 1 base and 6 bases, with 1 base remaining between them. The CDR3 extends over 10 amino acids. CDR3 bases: TGCAGTGCTAGAGTCAATGAGCAGTTCTTC. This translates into CSARVNEQFF.

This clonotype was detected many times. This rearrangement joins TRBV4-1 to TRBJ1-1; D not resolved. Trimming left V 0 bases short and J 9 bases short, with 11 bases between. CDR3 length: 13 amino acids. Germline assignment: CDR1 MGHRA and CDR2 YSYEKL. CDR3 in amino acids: CASSQEFEAQAFF. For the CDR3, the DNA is TGCGCCAGCAGCCAAGAATTCGAGGCCCAAGCTTTCTTT.

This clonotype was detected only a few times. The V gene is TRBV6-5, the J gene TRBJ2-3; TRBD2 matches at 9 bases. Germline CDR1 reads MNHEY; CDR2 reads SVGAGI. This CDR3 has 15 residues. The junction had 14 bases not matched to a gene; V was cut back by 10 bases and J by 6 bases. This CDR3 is CATRGLAGVPDTQYF. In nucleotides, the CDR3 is TGTGCCACCCGGGGATTAGCGGGAGTTCCGGATACGCAGTATTTT.

The CDR3 sequence is CASSPPGTLEAYEQYF. CDR3 DNA sequence: TGTGCCAGCAGCCCCCCCGGGACACTGGAAGCCTACGAGCAGTACTTC. The J gene is TRBJ2-7, the V gene TRBV6-5; tentatively, D is TRBD1 (6 bases). There are 16 residues in the CDR3. Germline V lookup: CDR1 MNHEY, CDR2 SVGAGI. V dropped 6 bases and J dropped 2 bases, with 20 bases sitting between them.

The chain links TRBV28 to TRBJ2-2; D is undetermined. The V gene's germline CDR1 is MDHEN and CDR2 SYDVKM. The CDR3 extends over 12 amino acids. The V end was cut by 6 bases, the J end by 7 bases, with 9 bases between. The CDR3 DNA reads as TGTGCCAGCAGCGTGGTGTTCGGGGAGCTGTTTTTT. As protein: CASSVVFGELFF.

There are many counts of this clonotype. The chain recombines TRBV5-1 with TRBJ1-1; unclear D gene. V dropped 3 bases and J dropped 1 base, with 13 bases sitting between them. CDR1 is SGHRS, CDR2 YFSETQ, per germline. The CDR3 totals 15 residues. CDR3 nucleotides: TGCGCCAGCAGCTCAGGATTCGGGGAGAACACTGAAGCTTTCTTT. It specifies CASSSGFGENTEAFF.

The CDR3, as DNA: TGCAGCGTTGCGGTGGGAGCGGATAGCACAGATACGCAGTATTTT. Translated: CSVAVGADSTDTQYF. V usage is TRBV29-1 and J usage is TRBJ2-3, with TRBD2 as a possible D gene (5 bases). V was shortened by 4 bases and J by 0 bases, with 14 bases between the two germline ends. The V gene's germline CDR1 is SQVTM and CDR2 ANQGSEA. The CDR3 consists of 15 residues.

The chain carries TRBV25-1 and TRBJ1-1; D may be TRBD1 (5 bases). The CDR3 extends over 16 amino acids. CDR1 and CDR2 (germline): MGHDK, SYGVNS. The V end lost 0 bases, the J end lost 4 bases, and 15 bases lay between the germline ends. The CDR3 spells CASSEYFQGISTEAFF. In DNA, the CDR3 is TGTGCCAGCAGTGAATATTTTCAGGGAATATCCACTGAAGCTTTCTTT.

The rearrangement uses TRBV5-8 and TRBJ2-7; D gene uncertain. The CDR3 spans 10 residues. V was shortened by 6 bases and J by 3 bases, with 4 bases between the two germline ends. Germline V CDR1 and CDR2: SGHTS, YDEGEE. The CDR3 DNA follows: TGTGCCAGCACCTACTACGAGCAGTACTTC. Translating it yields CASTYYEQYF.

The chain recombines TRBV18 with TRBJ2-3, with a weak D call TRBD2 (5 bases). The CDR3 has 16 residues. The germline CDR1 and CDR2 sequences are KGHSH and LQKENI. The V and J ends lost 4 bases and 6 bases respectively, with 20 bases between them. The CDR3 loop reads CASSLRSWASSDTQYF. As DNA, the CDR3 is TGTGCCAGCTCACTGAGGAGCTGGGCTAGCTCGGATACGCAGTATTTT.

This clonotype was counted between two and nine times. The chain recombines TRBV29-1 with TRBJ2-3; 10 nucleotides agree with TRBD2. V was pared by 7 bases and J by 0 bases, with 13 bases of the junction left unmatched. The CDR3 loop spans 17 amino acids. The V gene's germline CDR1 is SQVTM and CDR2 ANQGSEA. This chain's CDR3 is CSAQSTSGFNSTDTQYF. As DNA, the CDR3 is TGCAGCGCCCAATCGACTAGCGGGTTTAATAGCACAGATACGCAGTATTTT.

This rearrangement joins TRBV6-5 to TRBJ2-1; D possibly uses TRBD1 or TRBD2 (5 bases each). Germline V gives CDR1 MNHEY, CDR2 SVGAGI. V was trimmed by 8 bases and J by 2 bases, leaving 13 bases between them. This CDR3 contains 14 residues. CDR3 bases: TGTGCCAGCCACGGGGACCCCGCCTACAATGAGCAGTTCTTC. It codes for CASHGDPAYNEQFF.

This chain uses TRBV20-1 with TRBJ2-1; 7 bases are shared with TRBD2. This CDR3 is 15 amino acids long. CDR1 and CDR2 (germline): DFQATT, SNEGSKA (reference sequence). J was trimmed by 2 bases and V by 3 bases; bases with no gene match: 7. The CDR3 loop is CSARRRELPYNEQFF. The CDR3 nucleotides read TGCAGTGCTAGGAGGCGGGAGCTACCCTACAATGAGCAGTTCTTC.

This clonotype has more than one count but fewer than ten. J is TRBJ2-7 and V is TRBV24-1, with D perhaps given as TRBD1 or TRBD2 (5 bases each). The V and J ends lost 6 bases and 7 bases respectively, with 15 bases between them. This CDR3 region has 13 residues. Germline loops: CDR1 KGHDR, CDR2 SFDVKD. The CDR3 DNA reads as TGTGCCACCAGTCCGTGGGGGTCAGAAGAGCAGTACTTC. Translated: CATSPWGSEEQYF.